The clone carrying this TCR beta chain was recorded once. The missing conserved phenylalanine or tryptophan at the end of this CDR3 makes a read error likely. The authors built bulk TCR libraries by previously described methods with listed TCR primers. Each CDR3 protein is one row after TCRdb ran MiXCR on the PCR reads. The sample yields over 600,000 distinct CDR3 sequences, about 20% seen once. Germline loops: CDR1 SGHNT, CDR2 YYREEE (reference sequence). V dropped 4 bases and J dropped 6 bases, with 19 bases sitting between them. This CDR3 region has 15 residues. These data originate in a study of molecular identifiers for immune sequencing clone quantification.

Sample: naive CD8+ T cells from blood, with Jurkat cell RNA spiked in. Sample subset: FACS-sorted CD8+CD4-CCR7+CD45RA+ naive T cells. The sequence derives from a human donor in good health. Some libraries in this study had Jurkat cell RNA spiked in. V and J are TRBV5-4 and TRBJ1-1; a possible D gene is TRBD1 (5 bases). CDR3 protein: CASSHPDRGMSEAFS. The CDR3 DNA follows: TGTGCCAGCAGCCACCCAGATCGGGGGATGTCTGAAGCTTTCTCT.